This T cell receptor (beta chain) was captured in a study of OX40 agonist ivuxolimab in advanced cancers. Study as a whole: Treatment received earlier with anti-PD-1, anti-PD-L1 or anti-CTLA-4 agents was allowed, and roughly 40% had some.

V shed 2 bases and J shed 10 bases, with 14 bases lying between them. The germline CDR1 and CDR2 sequences are SGHVS and FNYEAQ. This CDR3 is 14 amino acids long. Study results and caveats: Compared with CD4+, CD8+ T cells on average had more expanded clones. Among expanded peripheral T cells, antigen specificity went undetermined. Clonal expansion was seen in CD4+ and CD8+ blood T cells by week 6 at 0.1 to 3.0 mg/kg.

On this clone: Antigen: not known.

Sequenced by immunoSEQ multiplex PCR; TCRdb stores in-frame clones only, minus some. The sample contains 15,000 to 20,000 clones, around 85% of which appear only once. The origin of this receptor is an adult with an advanced solid tumor such as melanoma, head and neck, liver or kidney cancer. The V and J genes are TRBV7-6 and TRBJ1-4; D gene unclear. Sequencing was performed on CD4+ or CD8+ T cells sorted from blood, taken in a trial of the OX40 agonist ivuxolimab. CDR3 region: CASSLSGERGKLFF. The CDR3 region has the DNA TGTGCCAGCAGCTTATCGGGAGAGCGGGGAAAACTGTTTTTT.